These 9 T cell receptor beta chains share one sample of origin, sequenced in a study of beta chain features in type 1 diabetes. Overall study results and limits: Among all four CD4+ subsets, Type 1 diabetes patients had TCRB CDR3s that were moderately but significantly shorter.

Expressed TCRB transcripts were sequenced after all isolated RNA was converted to cDNA. Profiling relied on immunoSEQ multiplex PCR, and the TCRdb table lists in-frame clones only, not all of them. The sample lists about 400,000 clones; around 12% were seen once. These TCRs are of unknown antigen specificity. The sample was naive CD4+ T cells from blood. The source of these receptors is a woman aged 18-30 years with type 1 diabetes.

This clone occurred a few times. The chain employs TRBV19 and TRBJ1-5; TRBD1 aligns across 10 bases. V lost 5 bases and J lost 6; bases outside the gene matches: 13. There are 17 residues in the CDR3. Germline V gene data show CDR1 as LNHDA and CDR2 as SQIVND (reference sequence). CDR3 sequence (DNA): TGTGCCAGTAGTCCCAGCTGGGACAGGGGCCTCAGTCAGCCCCAGCATTTT. Translation gives CASSPSWDRGLSQPQHF. Looking up the rest from reference TRBV19 and TRBJ1-5 gives the full variable domain: DGGITQSPKYLFRKEGQNVTLSCEQNLNHDAMYWYRQDPGQGLRLIYYSQIVNDFQKGDIAEGYSVSREKKESFPLTVTSAQKNPTAFYLCASSPSWDRGLSQPQHFGDGTRLSIL.

The rearrangement links TRBV4-3 to TRBJ2-7; 14 nucleotides agree with TRBD2. V lost 1 base and J lost 4; bases outside the gene matches: 15. The length of the CDR3 is 20 residues. Germline CDR1 is LGHNA and CDR2 is YSLEER. The CDR3 nucleotides read TGCGCCAGCAGCCAAGGGATATCGACAGGACTAGCGGGGGGTCGGTACGAGCAGTACTTC. Translated: CASSQGISTGLAGGRYEQYF.

This clone appeared a few times. The chain links TRBV6-6 to TRBJ2-5; a weak D match, TRBD1 (5 bases). The CDR3 is 14 residues long. With 4 bases removed from V and 2 bases from J, the gap between germline ends came to 11 bases. Germline values: CDR1 MNHNY, CDR2 SVGAGI (reference sequence). This CDR3 is CASSSRGLQETQYF. In nucleotides, the CDR3 is TGTGCCAGCAGTTCAAGGGGCCTGCAAGAGACCCAGTACTTC.

As DNA, the CDR3 is TGTGCCAGCAGTTCCGACACGAGCTATGGCTACACCTTC. Amino acid sequence: CASSSDTSYGYTF. The gene calls are TRBV2 and TRBJ1-2; D not certain. V dropped 5 bases and J dropped 4 bases, with 11 bases sitting between them. The CDR3 loop spans 13 amino acids. Germline V gene lookup returns CDR1 SNHLY and CDR2 FYNNEI.

This clone showed up just a few times. V and J are TRBV5-1 and TRBJ1-2; tentative D call: TRBD1 (5 bases). Germline CDR1 and CDR2: SGHRS and YFSETQ. The CDR3 totals 13 residues. V was trimmed by 4 bases and J by 4 bases, leaving 11 bases between them. CDR3 sequence (DNA): TGCGCCAGCAGCCTGGGACTGCTCTATGGCTACACCTTC. Amino acid sequence: CASSLGLLYGYTF. Complete variable domain (other parts from reference TRBV5-1 and TRBJ1-2): KAGVTQTPRYLIKTRGQQVTLSCSPISGHRSVSWYQQTPGQGLQFLFEYFSETQRNKGNFPGRFSGRQFSNSRSEMNVSTLELGDSALYLCASSLGLLYGYTFGSGTRLTVV.

This clone turned up a few times. CDR3 in amino acids: CSARGGEKLFF. DNA of the CDR3: TGCAGCGCTAGGGGGGGAGAAAAACTGTTTTTT. The chain combines TRBV29-1 with TRBJ1-4; D perhaps matches TRBD1 (6 bases). Trimming removed 7 bases from V and 8 bases from J, with 11 bases in between. The CDR3 has 11 amino acids. Germline CDR1 reads SQVTM; CDR2 reads ANQGSEA.

This clone was detected a few times. The V gene is TRBV25-1, the J gene TRBJ2-7; 8 bases agree with TRBD2. This CDR3 spans 14 amino acids. CDR1 and CDR2 (germline): MGHDK, SYGVNS. The junction had 2 bases not matched to a gene; V was cut back by 2 bases and J by 2 bases. The CDR3 spells CASSEPGGPYEQYF. The CDR3 DNA reads TGTGCCAGCAGTGAACCGGGAGGGCCCTACGAGCAGTACTTC.

Written as DNA, the CDR3 is TGCGCCAGCAGCCAAGATTTGAGGTACGAGCAGTACTTC. It translates to CASSQDLRYEQYF. The chain links TRBV4-3 to TRBJ2-7; D remains ambiguous. Germline V gene data show CDR1 as LGHNA and CDR2 as YSLEER. The CDR3 has 13 amino acids. Trimming pared 0 bases from V and 4 bases from J, leaving 7 bases between.

The gene calls are TRBV7-9 and TRBJ2-1, with 9 bases matching TRBD2. Trimming removed 4 bases from V and 6 bases from J; junction bases left unmatched: 13. The CDR3 length is 17 residues. The germline V gene encodes CDR1 SEHNR and CDR2 FQNEAQ (reference sequence). In nucleotides, the CDR3 is TGTGCCAGCAGCTCCGGACCGGGGCTAGCGGGACGCAATGAGCAGTTCTTC. This gives the protein CASSSGPGLAGRNEQFF.